This is a list of T cell receptor beta chains from one sample in a study of follicular helper T cells after annual influenza vaccination. Some clones are missing from TCRdb's copy, which holds only in-frame ones; the method was immunoSEQ multiplex PCR. Here the sample spans under 120 clones, 86% being singletons. This material consisted of CXCR5+ CD38+ circulating T follicular helper cells from blood, taken on the day of influenza vaccination. These receptors were taken from an adult who received the influenza vaccine. Each CDR3 is given with its conserved first and last residue. D genes are given only for firm matches. Only part of the rows carry a size: once, few, many, or a class if the clone is expanded.

size: few; J: TRBJ1-2; V: TRBV15; length: 14; D: -; DNA: TGTGCCACCAGCAGAGATCAGGCAGTCTATGGCTACACCTTC; CDR3: CATSRDQAVYGYTF
size: -; J: TRBJ1-2; V: TRBV9; length: 14; D: TRBD1; DNA: TGTGCCAGCAGCGTAGACCAGGGGGATTATGGCTACACCTTC; CDR3: CASSVDQGDYGYTF
size: -; J: TRBJ2-5; V: TRBV10-3; length: 15; D: -; DNA: TGTGCCGCCGGCTATGGGACACCGACCCAAGAGACCCAGTACTTC; CDR3: CAAGYGTPTQETQYF
size: -; J: TRBJ1-1; V: TRBV19; length: 14; D: -; DNA: TGTGCCAGTAGTATGCAGGTACCGAACACTGAAGCTTTCTTT; CDR3: CASSMQVPNTEAFF
size: -; J: TRBJ2-7; V: TRBV19; length: 14; D: TRBD1; DNA: TGTGCCAGTGCCCGGGACAGGGGCGGCTACGAGCAGTACTTC; CDR3: CASARDRGGYEQYF
size: few; J: TRBJ2-7; V: TRBV18; length: 14; D: -; DNA: TGTGCCAGCTCCCCTAATGGTCTGGACTACGAGCAGTACTTC; CDR3: CASSPNGLDYEQYF
size: -; J: TRBJ2-7; V: TRBV30; length: 14; D: TRBD2; DNA: TGTGCCTGGAGTCCCGCGAGCGGGAGGAACGAGCAGTACTTC; CDR3: CAWSPASGRNEQYF
size: -; J: TRBJ2-5; V: TRBV6-1; length: 14; D: TRBD2; DNA: TGTGCCAGCAGCGTAGGACTAGCGGGAGAGACCCAGTACTTC; CDR3: CASSVGLAGETQYF
size: -; J: TRBJ2-1; V: TRBV18; length: 11; D: -; DNA: TGTGCCAGCTCACCAGGGGGCGAGGAGTTCTTC; CDR3: CASSPGGEEFF
size: -; J: TRBJ2-2; V: TRBV7-6; length: 13; D: -; DNA: TGTGCCAGCAGCTTAAAAGTGACCGGGGAGCTGTTTTTT; CDR3: CASSLKVTGELFF
size: -; J: TRBJ2-7; V: TRBV11-3; length: 18; D: TRBD1; DNA: TGTGCCAGCAGCTTACCCGAAGAGGACAGGAATATCACCTACGAGCAGTACTTC; CDR3: CASSLPEEDRNITYEQYF
size: few; J: TRBJ2-7; V: TRBV10-3; length: 15; D: TRBD2; DNA: TGTGCCATCAGTGAGCCGGGACTAGCCGCCTACGAGCAGTACTTC; CDR3: CAISEPGLAAYEQYF
size: -; J: TRBJ1-1; V: TRBV5-6; length: 16; D: TRBD1; DNA: TGTGCCAGCAGCTCATATGTTGACAGGGTCGAGACTGAAGCTTTCTTT; CDR3: CASSSYVDRVETEAFF
size: -; J: TRBJ1-4; V: TRBV10-3; length: 14; D: -; DNA: TGTGCCATCAGTGAAGGGAGGGGTAATGAAAAACTGTTTTTT; CDR3: CAISEGRGNEKLFF
size: -; J: TRBJ2-5; V: TRBV5-1; length: 15; D: TRBD2; DNA: TGCGCCAGCAGCTTAGCGGGAGCTTGGCAAGAGACCCAGTACTTC; CDR3: CASSLAGAWQETQYF
size: -; J: TRBJ1-3; V: TRBV11-2; length: 18; D: TRBD1; DNA: TGTGCCAGCAGCTTGGCGACAGGGGTCCTTCACTCTGGAAACACCATATATTTT; CDR3: CASSLATGVLHSGNTIYF
size: -; J: TRBJ2-7; V: TRBV18; length: 17; D: TRBD1; DNA: TGTGCCAGCTCACCACAAGCAAATACCGGGACAGGTCGTTTGGAGTACTTC; CDR3: CASSPQANTGTGRLEYF
size: -; J: TRBJ2-1; V: TRBV6-1; length: 13; D: TRBD2; DNA: TGTGCCAGCAGTACCTCTTCCGGGACTACTCGGTTCTTC; CDR3: CASSTSSGTTRFF
size: once; J: TRBJ2-3; V: TRBV5-4; length: 13; D: -; DNA: TGTGCCAGCAGCTTGGCCCCCCGGGATACGCAGTATTTT; CDR3: CASSLAPRDTQYF
size: once; J: TRBJ2-1; V: TRBV19; length: 13; D: TRBD1; DNA: TGTGCCAGTGGGGGACAGGGGGACAATGAGCAGTTCTTC; CDR3: CASGGQGDNEQFF
size: -; J: TRBJ2-7; V: TRBV28; length: 14; D: TRBD2; DNA: TGTGCCAGCAGGTCTAGCGGGGGGACCTACGAGCAGTACTTC; CDR3: CASRSSGGTYEQYF
size: -; J: TRBJ2-1; V: TRBV4-3; length: 17; D: TRBD2; DNA: TGCGCCAGCAGCCAAGATATGGCGGGAGGGTACCACAATGAGCAGTTCTTC; CDR3: CASSQDMAGGYHNEQFF
size: -; J: TRBJ1-1; V: TRBV5-1; length: 16; D: -; DNA: TGCGCCAGCAGCTTGGTGGCAGGTGGCATGAACACTGAAGCTTTCTTT; CDR3: CASSLVAGGMNTEAFF
size: -; J: TRBJ1-5; V: TRBV2; length: 13; D: -; DNA: TGTGCCAGCAGTGAGTCCCCCTATCAGCCCCAGCATTTT; CDR3: CASSESPYQPQHF
size: -; J: TRBJ2-5; V: TRBV28; length: 10; D: -; DNA: TGTGCCAGCAGTTGGAAGACCCAGTACTTC; CDR3: CASSWKTQYF
size: -; J: TRBJ1-4; V: TRBV4-2; length: 15; D: -; DNA: TGTGCCAGCAGCCAAGAGGCAGGGACTAATGAAAAACTGTTTTTT; CDR3: CASSQEAGTNEKLFF
size: -; J: TRBJ2-2; V: TRBV5-4; length: 16; D: TRBD2; DNA: TGTGCCAGCAGCTTAGGACTAGCGGGGAACACCGGGGAGCTGTTTTTT; CDR3: CASSLGLAGNTGELFF
size: -; J: TRBJ2-5; V: TRBV11-2; length: 12; D: -; DNA: TGTGCCAGCAGCTTTACTAGAACTGAGCAGTACTTC; CDR3: CASSFTRTEQYF
size: -; J: TRBJ1-1; V: TRBV5-1; length: 15; D: -; DNA: TGCGCCAGCAGCGAAATTACAGGCCGAAACACTGAAGCTTTCTTT; CDR3: CASSEITGRNTEAFF
size: -; J: TRBJ1-5; V: TRBV5-8; length: 14; D: TRBD1; DNA: TGTGCCAGCAGCTTGGACAGGGGGCAGGACCTCCAGCATTTT; CDR3: CASSLDRGQDLQHF
size: -; J: TRBJ2-1; V: TRBV10-1; length: 14; D: -; DNA: TGCGCCAGCAGTGAGTCCGGCGCCTACAATGAGCAGTTCTTC; CDR3: CASSESGAYNEQFF